A selection of T cell receptor beta chains follows, all from one sample in a study of T cell changes during pregnancy in multiple sclerosis. Clones were read by immunoSEQ multiplex PCR, and TCRdb kept only the in-frame ones, dropping some. The sample holds about 20,000 clones, around 89% seen once. Source: CD8+ T cells from peripheral blood mononuclear cells, taken in the second trimester of pregnancy. These receptors came from a female donor in good health, enrolled as a control in a pregnancy study. CDR3s leave out the opening cysteine and the closing phenylalanine or tryptophan. D genes are given only for firm matches.

D gene	V gene	J gene	CDR3 protein
-	TRBV19	TRBJ2-3	ASSIVPSDTQY
-	TRBV25-1	TRBJ2-2	ASSEYLAGLHTGELF
-	TRBV7-2	TRBJ2-7	ASSLVAGIYEQY
TRBD1	TRBV2	TRBJ2-1	ARRDSSYNEQF
TRBD2	TRBV7-9	TRBJ2-1	ASIPPGLADNEQF
TRBD2	TRBV6-4	TRBJ2-1	ASSDGTSGINEQF
TRBD1	TRBV19	TRBJ1-2	ASSIGDRGGYT
-	TRBV7-8	TRBJ2-5	ASWESVLETQY
-	TRBV19	TRBJ1-1	ATRTGNTEAF
-	TRBV7-9	TRBJ2-2	ASSPRPAGGELF
TRBD1	TRBV5-4	TRBJ1-1	ASSRKTGGPPEAF
-	TRBV30	TRBJ1-1	AWGGGMNTEAF
-	TRBV25-1	TRBJ1-5	ASSDTQGVQPQH
-	TRBV19	TRBJ1-4	ASSTGVELF
-	TRBV9	TRBJ1-5	ASSGGGWGQPQH
-	TRBV29-1	TRBJ2-2	SVEDSQGSGELF
TRBD1	TRBV13	TRBJ1-2	ASSLGTGSYGYT
-	TRBV2	TRBJ2-7	AETKNEGYEQY
TRBD2	TRBV5-5	TRBJ2-1	ASVLDGGGYNEQF
-	TRBV28	TRBJ2-1	ASSLFWRYYNEQF
-	TRBV28	TRBJ2-5	ASSLVPGGGLQETQY
TRBD2	TRBV6-1	TRBJ2-1	ASRTTSGAPNEQF
TRBD2	TRBV27	TRBJ2-1	ASSPLVVREDSYNEQF
-	TRBV5-4	TRBJ2-3	ASSSGTDTQY
TRBD1	TRBV19	TRBJ1-1	ASTQNRGGRTEAF
TRBD2	TRBV9	TRBJ2-1	ASSPRDAGGGNEQF
-	TRBV11-2	TRBJ1-1	ASSLGQQNTEAF
-	TRBV5-1	TRBJ2-7	ASSLSPGKSNEQY
TRBD2	TRBV7-9	TRBJ2-1	ASSSELADEQF
TRBD2	TRBV11-3	TRBJ2-3	ASSLVGGTSGGPRPDTQY
TRBD2	TRBV11-3	TRBJ2-3	ASSLGSGSRESTDTQY
-	TRBV9	TRBJ1-1	ASSGGGAGTEAF
TRBD1	TRBV19	TRBJ2-1	ASRETGTGVYNEQF
TRBD1	TRBV5-1	TRBJ1-6	ASSLEGGQSPLH
-	TRBV2	TRBJ1-1	ATSGNTEAF
-	TRBV6-5	TRBJ1-2	ASSYSRQNYGYT
-	TRBV5-1	TRBJ1-1	ASSSRGNTEAF
-	TRBV10-3	TRBJ2-2	AISEYLDTGELF
TRBD2	TRBV9	TRBJ2-3	ASSVASGYTDTQY
-	TRBV7-8	TRBJ1-1	ASSLINTEAF
-	TRBV5-6	TRBJ2-5	ASSSTGRGETQY
-	TRBV7-6	TRBJ2-2	AAGNTGELF
-	TRBV27	TRBJ2-1	ASSLFPGLSSYNEQF
-	TRBV27	TRBJ1-1	ASSLWATNTEAF
-	TRBV7-6	TRBJ2-7	ASTSDSNEQY
-	TRBV5-1	TRBJ2-1	ASSLTTDSYNEQF
-	TRBV7-9	TRBJ1-2	ASSSPGINYGYT
TRBD2	TRBV28	TRBJ2-7	ASSHGRSSTSGSGYEQY
-	TRBV11-2	TRBJ1-1	AGSLGAGITEAF
TRBD1	TRBV11-2	TRBJ2-5	ASSSWDRQETQY
-	TRBV19	TRBJ1-1	ASSLGRENTEAF
-	TRBV28	TRBJ1-3	ASTFWSSGNTIY
-	TRBV27	TRBJ2-7	ARHALSYEQY